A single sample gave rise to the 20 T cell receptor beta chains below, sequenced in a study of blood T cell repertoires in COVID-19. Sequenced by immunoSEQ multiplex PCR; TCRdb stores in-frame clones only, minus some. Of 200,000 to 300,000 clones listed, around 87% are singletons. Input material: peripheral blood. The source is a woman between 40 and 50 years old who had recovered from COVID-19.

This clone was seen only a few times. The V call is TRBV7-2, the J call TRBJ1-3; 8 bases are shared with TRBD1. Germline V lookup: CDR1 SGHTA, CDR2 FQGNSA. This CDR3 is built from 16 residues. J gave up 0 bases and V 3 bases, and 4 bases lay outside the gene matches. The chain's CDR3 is CASSFRQGSSGNTIYF. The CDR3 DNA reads TGTGCCAGCAGCTTCCGACAGGGGAGCTCTGGAAACACCATATATTTT.

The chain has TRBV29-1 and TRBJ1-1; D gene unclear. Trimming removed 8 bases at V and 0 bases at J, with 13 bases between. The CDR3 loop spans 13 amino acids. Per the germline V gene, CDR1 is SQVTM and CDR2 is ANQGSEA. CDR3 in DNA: TGCAGCATGGGCGGGCAACTGAACACTGAAGCTTTCTTT. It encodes CSMGGQLNTEAFF.

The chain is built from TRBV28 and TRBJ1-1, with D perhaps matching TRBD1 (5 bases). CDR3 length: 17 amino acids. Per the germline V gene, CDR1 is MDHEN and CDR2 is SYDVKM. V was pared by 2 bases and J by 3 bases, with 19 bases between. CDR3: CASSLGYASGVDTEAFF. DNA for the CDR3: TGTGCCAGCAGTTTAGGTTACGCCTCGGGGGTGGACACTGAAGCTTTCTTT.

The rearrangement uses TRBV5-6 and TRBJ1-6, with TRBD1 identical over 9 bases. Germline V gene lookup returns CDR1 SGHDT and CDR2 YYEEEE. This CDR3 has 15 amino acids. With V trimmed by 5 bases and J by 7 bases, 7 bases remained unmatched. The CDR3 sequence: CASRSGTGWNSPLHF. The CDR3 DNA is TGTGCCAGCAGGTCCGGGACAGGGTGGAATTCACCCCTCCACTTT.

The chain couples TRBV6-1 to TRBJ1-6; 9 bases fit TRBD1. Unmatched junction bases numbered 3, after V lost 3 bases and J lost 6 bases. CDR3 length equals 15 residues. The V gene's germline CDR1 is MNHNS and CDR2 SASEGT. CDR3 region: CASSDPTGGNSPLHF. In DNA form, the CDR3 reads TGTGCCAGCAGTGACCCGACAGGGGGTAATTCACCCCTCCACTTT.

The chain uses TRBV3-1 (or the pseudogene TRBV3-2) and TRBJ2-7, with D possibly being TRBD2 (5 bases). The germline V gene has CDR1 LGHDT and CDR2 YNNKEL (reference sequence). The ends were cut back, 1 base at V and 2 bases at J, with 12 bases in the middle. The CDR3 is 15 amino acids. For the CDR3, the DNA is TGTGCCAGCAGCCAAGGACTAATGCCCACCTACGAGCAGTACTTC. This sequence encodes CASSQGLMPTYEQYF.

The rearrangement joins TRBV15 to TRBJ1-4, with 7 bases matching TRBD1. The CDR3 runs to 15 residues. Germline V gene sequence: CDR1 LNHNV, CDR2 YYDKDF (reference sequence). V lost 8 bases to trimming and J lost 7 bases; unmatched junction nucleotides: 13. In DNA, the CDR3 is TGTGCCACCCAAACCCGGAGGGGGCTCGGTGAAAAACTGTTTTTT. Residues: CATQTRRGLGEKLFF.

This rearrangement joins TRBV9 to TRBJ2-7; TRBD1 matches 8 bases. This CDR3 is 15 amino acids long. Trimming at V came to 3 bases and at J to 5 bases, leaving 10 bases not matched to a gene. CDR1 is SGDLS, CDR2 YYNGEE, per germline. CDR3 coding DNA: TGTGCCAGCAGCGCTCGTTCGGACAGGGACCACGAGCAGTACTTC. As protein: CASSARSDRDHEQYF.

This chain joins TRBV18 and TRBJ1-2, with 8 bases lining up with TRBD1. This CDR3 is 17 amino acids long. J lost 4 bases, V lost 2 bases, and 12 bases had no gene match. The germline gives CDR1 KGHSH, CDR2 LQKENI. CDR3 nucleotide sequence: TGTGCCAGCTCACCAGCTCAGGCAGGGGGCAGCGTCTATGGCTACACCTTC. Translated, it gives CASSPAQAGGSVYGYTF.

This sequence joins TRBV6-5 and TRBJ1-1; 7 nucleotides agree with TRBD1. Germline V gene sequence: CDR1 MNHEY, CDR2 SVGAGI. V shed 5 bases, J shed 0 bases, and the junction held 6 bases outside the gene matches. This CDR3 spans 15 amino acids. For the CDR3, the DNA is TGTGCCAGCAGTCTAGCAGGGGGATTGAACACTGAAGCTTTCTTT. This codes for CASSLAGGLNTEAFF.

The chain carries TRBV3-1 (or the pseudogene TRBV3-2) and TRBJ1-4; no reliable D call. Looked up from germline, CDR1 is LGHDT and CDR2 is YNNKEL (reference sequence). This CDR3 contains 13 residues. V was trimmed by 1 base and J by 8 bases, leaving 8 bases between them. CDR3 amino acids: CASSQGGGEKLFF. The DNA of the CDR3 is TGTGCCAGCAGCCAAGGCGGTGGGGAAAAACTGTTTTTT.

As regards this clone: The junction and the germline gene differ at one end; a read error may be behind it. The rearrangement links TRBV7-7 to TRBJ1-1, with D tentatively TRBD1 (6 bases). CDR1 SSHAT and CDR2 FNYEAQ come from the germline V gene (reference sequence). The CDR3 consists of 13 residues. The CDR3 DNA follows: TGTGCTAGCAGCGTTAACAGGGCCACTGAAGCTTTCTTT. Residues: CASSVNRATEAFF.

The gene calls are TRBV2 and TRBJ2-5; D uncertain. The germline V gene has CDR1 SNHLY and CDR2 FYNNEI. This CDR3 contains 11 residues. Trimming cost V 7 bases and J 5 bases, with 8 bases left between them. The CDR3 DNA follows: TGTGCCAGCACTGGTCGGGAGACCCAGTACTTC. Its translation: CASTGRETQYF.

CDR3 region: CASSSSSGGPPGEQYF. Here the CDR3 DNA reads TGTGCCAGCAGCTCTTCTAGCGGGGGGCCCCCAGGCGAGCAGTACTTC. J is TRBJ2-7 and V is TRBV3-1 (or the pseudogene TRBV3-2), with 11 bases identical to TRBD2. The CDR3 is 16 residues long. From germline, CDR1 is LGHDT and CDR2 YNNKEL (reference sequence). Losses at the gene ends were 5 bases for V and 6 bases for J; bases not matched to a gene: 12.

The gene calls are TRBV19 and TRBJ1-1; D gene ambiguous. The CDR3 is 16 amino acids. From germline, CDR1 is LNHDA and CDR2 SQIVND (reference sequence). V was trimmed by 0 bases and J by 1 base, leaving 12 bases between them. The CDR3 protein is CASSIDLENKNTEAFF. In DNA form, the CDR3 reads TGTGCCAGTAGTATAGATCTTGAGAATAAGAACACTGAAGCTTTCTTT.

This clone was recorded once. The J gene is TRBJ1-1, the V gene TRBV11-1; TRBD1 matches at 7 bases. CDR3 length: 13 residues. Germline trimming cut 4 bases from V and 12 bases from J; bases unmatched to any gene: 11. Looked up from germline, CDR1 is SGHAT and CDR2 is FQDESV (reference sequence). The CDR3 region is CASSYVRQGETFF. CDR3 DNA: TGTGCCAGCAGCTACGTGCGGCAGGGGGAGACTTTCTTT.

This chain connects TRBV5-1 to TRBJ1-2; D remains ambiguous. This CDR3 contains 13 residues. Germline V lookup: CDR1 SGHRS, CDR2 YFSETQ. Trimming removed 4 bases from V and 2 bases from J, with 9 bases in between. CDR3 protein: CASSAARNYGYTF. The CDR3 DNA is TGCGCCAGCAGCGCGGCACGGAACTATGGCTACACCTTC. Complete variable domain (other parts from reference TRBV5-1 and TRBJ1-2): KAGVTQTPRYLIKTRGQQVTLSCSPISGHRSVSWYQQTPGQGLQFLFEYFSETQRNKGNFPGRFSGRQFSNSRSEMNVSTLELGDSALYLCASSAARNYGYTFGSGTRLTVV.

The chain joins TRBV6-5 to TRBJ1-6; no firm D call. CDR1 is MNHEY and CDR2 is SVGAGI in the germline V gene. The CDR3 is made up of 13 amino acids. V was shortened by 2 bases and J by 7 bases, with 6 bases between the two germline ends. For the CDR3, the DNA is TGTGCCAGCAGTTACGGGCGAAATTCACCCCTCCACTTT. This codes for CASSYGRNSPLHF.

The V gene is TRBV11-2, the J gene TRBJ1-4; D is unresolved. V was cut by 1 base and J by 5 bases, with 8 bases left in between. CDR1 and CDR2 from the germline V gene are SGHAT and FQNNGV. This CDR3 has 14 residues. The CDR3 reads CASSLVGGNEKLFF. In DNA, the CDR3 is TGTGCCAGCAGCTTAGTCGGCGGGAATGAAAAACTGTTTTTT.

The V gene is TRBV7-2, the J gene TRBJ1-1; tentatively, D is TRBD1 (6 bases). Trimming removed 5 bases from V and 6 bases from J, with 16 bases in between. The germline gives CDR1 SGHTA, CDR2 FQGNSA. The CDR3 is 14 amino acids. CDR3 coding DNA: TGTGCCAGCAGCCCGGGACACAAAGGCGCTGAAGCTTTCTTT. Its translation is CASSPGHKGAEAFF.